This TCR beta chain was recovered during a study of blood T cell repertoires in COVID-19. Trimming took 7 bases from V and 0 from J, leaving 12 bases between them. There are 14 residues in the CDR3. The germline gives CDR1 LNHDA, CDR2 SQIVND (reference sequence). Using immunoSEQ multiplex PCR, the repertoire was profiled, and TCRdb retains in-frame clones only, with some absent. The data contain roughly 78,000 clones, about nine tenths of them seen just once; the ten biggest clones take up approximately 1.9%. The sample comprised peripheral blood. The J gene is TRBJ1-2, the V gene TRBV19; D unclear. This sequence was found in a woman between 55 and 75 years old with acute or convalescent COVID-19. DNA for the CDR3: TGTGCCAGTAAGAGCGTCAGCTCTAACTATGGCTACACCTTC. Amino acid sequence: CASKSVSSNYGYTF.